This TCR beta chain stems from a study of cytomegalovirus exposure and HLA in healthy donors. Study-level information: Genotyping of 400 or so donors showed that 65% to 90% belonged to the Caucasian-associated ancestry cluster. Points from the study as a whole: In a later analysis, the majority of CMV-associated beta chains seemingly showed HLA restriction.

The primer mix had 60 Vbeta and 13 Jbeta primers. TCRdb's copy holds only in-frame clones and misses some; the assay was immunoSEQ multiplex PCR. Of about 140,000 clones detected, roughly three fifths appear once; the ten largest clones hold 5.5% to 7%. Details on this clone: Its matching antigen is unknown.

Specimen: PBMCs. The receptor was isolated from a woman between 55 and 75 years old in good health and CMV-seronegative.

The CDR3 loop reads CASSVDGRGDTQYF. The CDR3 DNA sequence: TGTGCCAGCAGCGTAGACGGGAGGGGAGATACGCAGTATTTT. This sequence joins TRBV9 and TRBJ2-3, with TRBD2 identical over 8 bases. The CDR3 runs 14 residues. V lost 0 bases to trimming and J lost 5 bases; unmatched junction nucleotides: 2. The germline V gene has CDR1 SGDLS and CDR2 YYNGEE.